These T cell receptor beta chains were read from a single sample in a study of PD-1 blockade in classical Hodgkin lymphoma. Profiling relied on immunoSEQ multiplex PCR, and the TCRdb table lists in-frame clones only, not all of them. The repertoire consists of around 36,000 clones, with around 87% occurring once and the leading ten covering approximately 9.1%. This sample comprised peripheral blood mononuclear cells (PBMCs), obtained at baseline. These TCRs come from a human donor with classical Hodgkin lymphoma. Both conserved end residues are part of each CDR3. D genes are given only for firm matches. Only some rows state a clone size, as once, few, many or a class for expanded clones.

NA TRBJ1-2 NA TRBV6-5 TGTGCCAGCAGTTTCGACCACAGGACAACCACAGGCTACACCTTC CASSFDHRTTTGYTF
TRBD1 TRBJ1-2 few TRBV28 TGTGCCAGCAGGGGAACAGGGGAAAATGGCTACACCTTC CASRGTGENGYTF
NA TRBJ2-7 once TRBV7-2 TGTGCCAGCAGCTTTTTACAGGGAAACTACGAGCAGTACTTC CASSFLQGNYEQYF
TRBD2 TRBJ2-5 NA TRBV6-6 TGTGCCAGCAACGGGGAGGGAGAGACCCAGTACTTC CASNGEGETQYF
NA TRBJ2-2 NA TRBV6-5 TGTGCCAGCAGTTACTTGTCGAACACCGGGGAGCTGTTTTTT CASSYLSNTGELFF
TRBD1 TRBJ2-4 NA TRBV5-5 TGTGCCAGCAGCTTGGGATCGTACAGGGGCCGGATTCAGTACTTC CASSLGSYRGRIQYF
NA TRBJ1-5 NA TRBV5-8 TGTGCCAGCAGCTTGAGTCAGGGTGCCGGTCAGCCCCAGCATTTT CASSLSQGAGQPQHF
TRBD1 TRBJ1-5 few TRBV7-9 TGTGCCAGCAGCGGGACAGGCAATCAGCCCCAGCATTTT CASSGTGNQPQHF
TRBD2 TRBJ2-7 NA TRBV19 TGTGCCAGTAGTACTAGCGGAAACTACGAGCAGTACTTC CASSTSGNYEQYF
NA TRBJ1-1 NA TRBV6-1 TGTGCCAGCAGTGGCTACACTGAAGCTTTCTTT CASSGYTEAFF
NA TRBJ2-5 NA TRBV28 TGTGCCAGCAGTAGAGAGACCCAGTACTTC CASSRETQYF
TRBD2 TRBJ2-5 NA TRBV2 TGTGCCAGCCAGGCTAGCGGGGGTAAAGAGACCCAGTACTTC CASQASGGKETQYF
NA TRBJ1-2 NA TRBV5-6 TGTGCCAGCAGCTTGGCTAGAGTTTTGTATGGCTACACCTTC CASSLARVLYGYTF
NA TRBJ1-2 NA TRBV6-6 TGTGCCAGCAGTTACTCCGGCTACGACTATGGCTACACCTTC CASSYSGYDYGYTF
NA TRBJ1-2 NA TRBV9 TGTGCCAGCAGCCCGGGGGACATCTACTATGGCTACACCTTC CASSPGDIYYGYTF
TRBD1 TRBJ1-1 NA TRBV4-1 TGCGCCAGCAGCCAGGTCCCGGGACAGGTCGGTTTGAAAGCTTTCTTT CASSQVPGQVGLKAFF
TRBD2 TRBJ2-1 NA TRBV7-3 TGTGCCAGCAGCCCTAGCGGAAGCTCCTACAATGAGCAGTTCTTC CASSPSGSSYNEQFF
NA TRBJ2-7 once TRBV19 TGTGCCAGTAGTATAGTCCCAGGGGCTTACGAGCAGTACTTC CASSIVPGAYEQYF
NA TRBJ1-4 NA TRBV30 TGTGCCTGGAGGAGGGGGGCGATAAATGAAAAACTGTTTTTT CAWRRGAINEKLFF
NA TRBJ2-3 NA TRBV18 TGTGCCAGCTCACCACGGGATACGCAGTATTTT CASSPRDTQYF
TRBD2 TRBJ2-5 NA TRBV18 TGTGCCAGCTCACCCGGCGGGGGGGCAGAGACCCAGTACTTC CASSPGGGAETQYF
TRBD2 TRBJ2-5 NA TRBV2 TGTGCCAGCAGTGAAGGGGGGACTAGCCGGGAGACCCAGTACTTC CASSEGGTSRETQYF
NA TRBJ2-7 NA TRBV5-6 TGTGCCAGCAGCTTCCAGGGTGGGTACGAGCAGTACTTC CASSFQGGYEQYF
TRBD1 TRBJ1-2 NA TRBV27 TGTGCCAGCAGTTTATCGAGCCGACAGGGGATTTTTAACTATGGCTACACCTTC CASSLSSRQGIFNYGYTF
NA TRBJ1-2 NA TRBV19 TGTGCCAGTAGGGACGCCTCCTACTATGGCTACACCTTC CASRDASYYGYTF
NA TRBJ1-1 NA TRBV28 TGTGCCAGCAGTTTACGGACAAACGGTGAAGCTTTCTTT CASSLRTNGEAFF
TRBD2 TRBJ2-3 once TRBV7-2 TGTGCCAGCAGCTCGGGAGGGGGGTTGAACACAGATACGCAGTATTTT CASSSGGGLNTDTQYF
TRBD1 TRBJ2-2 few TRBV7-9 TGTGCCAGCAGACCGTCCGGGACAGGGGGCTTAAGGGAGCTGTTTTTT CASRPSGTGGLRELFF
NA TRBJ1-1 NA TRBV6-5 TGTGCCATCAGTGGGGCGCATGAAGCTTTCTTT CAISGAHEAFF
NA TRBJ2-5 NA TRBV29-1 TGCAGCGTTGAATTTTACAGGAGCCAAGAGACCCAGTACTTC CSVEFYRSQETQYF
NA TRBJ2-7 NA TRBV2 TGTGCCAGCAGTGAAGATGGGGGAGGGCAGTACTTC CASSEDGGGQYF